These 26 T cell receptor beta chains originate from one sample sequenced in a study of PD-1 blockade in classical Hodgkin lymphoma. Using immunoSEQ multiplex PCR, the repertoire was profiled, and TCRdb retains in-frame clones only, with some absent. This table holds about 110,000 clones, roughly 90% found once. Time point of the sample: cycle 4 day 1 (C4D1), after more than five weeks of nivolumab. Autologous stem cell transplantation was followed by relapse in every patient, and brentuximab vedotin exposure varied. The specimen was peripheral blood mononuclear cells (PBMCs), collected before the fourth cycle of nivolumab. The origin of the receptors is a human donor with classical Hodgkin lymphoma.

The CDR3 region is CAKREGVRTEAFF. CDR3 DNA: TGTGCCAAAAGAGAGGGGGTTAGAACTGAAGCTTTCTTT. The gene calls are TRBV10-3 and TRBJ1-1; perhaps TRBD1 as D (6 bases). V was cut by 10 bases and J by 5 bases, with 17 bases left in between. Germline lookup yields CDR1 ENHRY and CDR2 SYGVKD. This CDR3 has 13 residues.

The gene calls are TRBV29-1 and TRBJ1-1; TRBD1 is a possible D gene (6 bases). The V gene's germline CDR1 is SQVTM and CDR2 ANQGSEA. V gave up 3 bases and J gave up 1 base, with 12 bases separating them. The CDR3 extends over 14 amino acids. CDR3 amino acids: CSVERQVRNTEAFF. CDR3 coding DNA: TGCAGCGTTGAGAGACAGGTCCGGAACACTGAAGCTTTCTTT.

The gene calls are TRBV11-2 and TRBJ1-3, with D unclear. Germline-derived CDR1 and CDR2 are SGHAT and FQNNGV. The CDR3 has 15 residues. The V end was cut by 3 bases, the J end by 3 bases, with 12 bases between. CDR3 in DNA: TGTGCCAGCAGCTTGGCCGGAACTAATGGAAACACCATATATTTT. Residues: CASSLAGTNGNTIYF.

The V call is TRBV7-2, the J call TRBJ2-7; D is ambiguous. V lost 3 bases and J lost 6, with 18 bases in between. The CDR3 has 15 residues. Germline-derived CDR1 and CDR2 are SGHTA and FQGNSA. The CDR3 reads CASSFMAQYQSEQYF. The CDR3, as DNA: TGTGCCAGCAGCTTTATGGCCCAATACCAAAGCGAGCAGTACTTC.

This chain uses TRBV11-1 with TRBJ2-3, with D possibly being TRBD2 (7 bases). The CDR3 is 19 residues long. Germline V gene data show CDR1 as SGHAT and CDR2 as FQDESV (reference sequence). Trimming removed 8 bases from V and 3 bases from J, with 30 bases in between. CDR3 region: CASWGPPAPTSPRTDTQYF. The CDR3 region has the DNA TGTGCCAGCTGGGGGCCCCCCGCTCCGACTAGCCCCAGAACAGATACGCAGTATTTT.

The chain links TRBV13 to TRBJ1-2; D possibly corresponds to TRBD1 (5 bases). Germline lookup yields CDR1 PRHDT and CDR2 FYEKMQ (reference sequence). This CDR3 has 17 amino acids. V was trimmed by 2 bases and J by 8 bases, leaving 24 bases between them. DNA of the CDR3: TGTGCCAGCAGCTTACGGGGCTTTGGGGACCTCGGGGTCGGCTACACCTTC. Translated: CASSLRGFGDLGVGYTF.

The CDR3 region has the DNA TGCACCAGCAGCCAAGATGAGACAGGGGCCACGGGGAGCAATCAGCCCCAGCATTTT. Residues: CTSSQDETGATGSNQPQHF. The gene calls are TRBV1 and TRBJ1-5; the DNA was not used to check the table's D call, TRBD1. TRBV1 is marked as a pseudogene. CDR3 length: 19 residues.

V is TRBV4-2 and J is TRBJ2-2; TRBD2 matches at 8 bases. The CDR3 loop spans 16 amino acids. Germline V gene data show CDR1 as LGHNA and CDR2 as YNFKEQ. J gave up 4 bases and V 4 bases, and 8 bases lay outside the gene matches. The CDR3 here is CASSLVLAEGTGELFF. The CDR3 nucleotides read TGTGCCAGCAGCCTCGTACTAGCGGAGGGCACCGGGGAGCTGTTTTTT.

The gene calls are TRBV11-2 and TRBJ2-1, with D hard to call. Germline V gene lookup returns CDR1 SGHAT and CDR2 FQNNGV. V lost 2 bases and J lost 0, with 11 bases in between. This CDR3 contains 16 residues. The CDR3 is CASSLNGPSSYNEQFF. The CDR3 DNA sequence: TGTGCCAGCAGCTTAAACGGGCCTAGCTCCTACAATGAGCAGTTCTTC.

V usage is TRBV5-5 and J usage is TRBJ2-7; possible D gene TRBD1, 6 bases. This CDR3 contains 15 residues. From germline, CDR1 is SGHKS and CDR2 YYEKEE (reference sequence). Trimming pared 0 bases from V and 5 bases from J, leaving 15 bases between. The CDR3 is CASSLVGLTGNEQYF. CDR3 nucleotides: TGTGCCAGCAGCTTGGTAGGGCTAACAGGGAACGAGCAGTACTTC. Full variable domain (outside the CDR3, taken from reference TRBV5-5 and TRBJ2-7): DAGVTQSPTHLIKTRGQQVTLRCSPISGHKSVSWYQQVLGQGPQFIFQYYEKEERGRGNFPDRFSARQFPNYSSELNVNALLLGDSALYLCASSLVGLTGNEQYFGPGTRLTVT.

The chain couples TRBV5-5 to TRBJ2-7; D is undetermined. Trimming stripped 4 bases from V and 5 bases from J, with 10 bases between. This CDR3 spans 12 amino acids. Looked up from germline, CDR1 is SGHKS and CDR2 is YYEKEE (reference sequence). The DNA of the CDR3 is TGTGCCAGCAGCGCTACTGTCCACGAGCAGTACTTC. It codes for CASSATVHEQYF.

This chain links TRBV28 with TRBJ1-4; D is ambiguous. This CDR3 has 14 residues. V lost 5 bases and J lost 7, with 14 bases in between. Per the germline V gene, CDR1 is MDHEN and CDR2 is SYDVKM. The CDR3 spells CASSRPGIGEKLFF. The CDR3 bases are TGTGCCAGCAGTAGGCCGGGGATAGGTGAAAAACTGTTTTTT.

V usage is TRBV28 and J usage is TRBJ2-1, with 7 nucleotides matching TRBD2. Germline CDR1 reads MDHEN; CDR2 reads SYDVKM. The CDR3 length is 15 residues. Germline trimming cut 0 bases from V and 2 bases from J; bases unmatched to any gene: 1. In nucleotides, the CDR3 is TGTGCCAGCAGTTTATGGGCGGGAGCCTACAATGAGCAGTTCTTC. Translation gives CASSLWAGAYNEQFF.

This clone was recorded once. The chain carries TRBV27 and TRBJ2-7; possibly TRBD1 or TRBD2 for D (5 bases each). The CDR3 sequence is 15 residues long. Germline V lookup: CDR1 MNHEY, CDR2 SMNVEV (reference sequence). V shed 5 bases and J shed 12 bases, with 26 bases lying between them. The CDR3 DNA reads TGTGCCAGCAGTCCGCACCGGGACGCCCTCACCTCGAGGTACTTC. Its protein product is CASSPHRDALTSRYF.

The chain uses TRBV4-2 and TRBJ2-1; 9 bases are shared with TRBD2. With V trimmed by 4 bases and J by 0 bases, 10 bases remained unmatched. Germline CDR1 and CDR2: LGHNA and YNFKEQ. The CDR3 is made up of 18 amino acids. The CDR3 coding sequence is TGTGCCAGCAGCCCGAGGACTAGCGAGTCCCCCTCCTACAATGAGCAGTTCTTC. Translation gives CASSPRTSESPSYNEQFF.

This chain uses TRBV19 with TRBJ2-7, with D possibly matching TRBD1 (6 bases). V was shortened by 6 bases and J by 3 bases, with 12 bases between the two germline ends. This CDR3 comprises 13 residues. Germline lookup yields CDR1 LNHDA and CDR2 SQIVND (reference sequence). CDR3 DNA sequence: TGTGCCAGTAGGAGAGGACAGAGCTACGAGCAGTACTTC. Translated, it gives CASRRGQSYEQYF.

V is TRBV7-6 and J is TRBJ2-5; 8 nucleotides match TRBD1. The CDR3 spans 13 residues. Germline V lookup: CDR1 SGHVS, CDR2 FNYEAQ. J lost 11 bases, V lost 2 bases, and 7 bases had no gene match. CDR3 sequence reads: CASSLQGAGEQYF. The CDR3 coding sequence is TGTGCCAGCAGCTTACAGGGGGCAGGTGAGCAGTACTTC.

J is TRBJ2-5 and V is TRBV6-5; no reliable D call. This CDR3 is 14 amino acids long. Germline assignment: CDR1 MNHEY and CDR2 SVGAGI. The germline V and J ends were trimmed by 0 bases and 3 bases, with 8 bases remaining between them. The CDR3, as DNA: TGTGCCAGCAGTTACTCGTGGGCTGAAGAGACCCAGTACTTC. Translated, it gives CASSYSWAEETQYF.

This sequence joins TRBV29-1 and TRBJ1-1, with 7 bases that match TRBD1. Germline CDR1 reads SQVTM; CDR2 reads ANQGSEA. The CDR3 sequence is 12 residues long. The V segment lost 7 bases and the J segment 0 bases; nucleotides outside the gene matches: 2. CDR3 sequence (DNA): TGCAGCGGAGACAGGGTGAACACTGAAGCTTTCTTT. Encoded protein: CSGDRVNTEAFF.

This clone was counted once. The chain employs TRBV6-6 and TRBJ1-5, with D perhaps matching TRBD1 (6 bases). Trimming shortened V by 8 bases and J by 7 bases, and 15 bases separated the two germline ends. Germline V gives CDR1 MNHNY, CDR2 SVGAGI (reference sequence). CDR3 length: 13 residues. DNA for the CDR3: TGTGCCAGCCTAAGGGGGGGGGAACAGCCCCAGCATTTT. It is translated as CASLRGGEQPQHF.

The CDR3: CASSSWSDTEAFF. CDR3 nucleotide sequence: TGCGCCAGCAGCTCCTGGTCGGACACTGAAGCTTTCTTT. The chain couples TRBV5-1 to TRBJ1-1, with no clear D. Trimming took 3 bases from V and 3 from J, leaving 9 bases between them. The CDR3 is 13 residues long. The germline CDR1 and CDR2 sequences are SGHRS and YFSETQ.

V usage is TRBV7-9 and J usage is TRBJ2-2, with a tentative D call TRBD2 (5 bases). From germline, CDR1 is SEHNR and CDR2 FQNEAQ (reference sequence). Trimming shortened V by 5 bases and J by 5 bases, and 12 bases separated the two germline ends. The CDR3 is 14 amino acids. CDR3 sequence reads: CASSPRTETGELFF. The DNA for the CDR3 is TGTGCCAGCAGCCCGAGGACTGAAACCGGGGAGCTGTTTTTT. The full variable domain, its missing parts supplied by reference TRBV7-9 and TRBJ2-2, is DTGVSQNPRHKITKRGQNVTFRCDPISEHNRLYWYRQTLGQGPEFLTYFQNEAQLEKSRLLSDRFSAERPKGSFSTLEIQRTEQGDSAMYLCASSPRTETGELFFGEGSRLTVL.

This clone was counted only a few times. V gene TRBV5-1 combines with J gene TRBJ2-5, with a possible D match to TRBD2 (5 bases). This CDR3 region has 14 residues. Trimming took 0 bases from V and 5 from J, leaving 11 bases between them. Germline assignment: CDR1 SGHRS and CDR2 YFSETQ. In nucleotides, the CDR3 is TGCGCCAGCAGCTTGGCAAGTAGCGCGGAGACCCAGTACTTC. Encoded protein: CASSLASSAETQYF.

The rearrangement uses TRBV5-6 and TRBJ2-2; D remains unclear. This CDR3 comprises 14 residues. V was shortened by 1 base and J by 0 bases, with 4 bases between the two germline ends. Germline lookup yields CDR1 SGHDT and CDR2 YYEEEE. CDR3 amino acids: CASSLTTNTGELFF. DNA of the CDR3: TGTGCCAGCAGCTTGACTACGAACACCGGGGAGCTGTTTTTT.

The rearrangement links TRBV7-2 to TRBJ2-3; 15 bases fit TRBD2. Germline-derived CDR1 and CDR2 are SGHTA and FQGNSA. The V and J ends lost 5 bases and 5 bases, in that order; junction bases with no gene match: 8. There are 17 residues in the CDR3. CDR3 DNA: TGTGCCAGCAGCCCCCCGGGACTAGCGGGAGGAAAAGATACGCAGTATTTT. Protein: CASSPPGLAGGKDTQYF.

The J gene is TRBJ1-4, the V gene TRBV30; D gene uncertain. The CDR3 is 12 amino acids. With 2 bases removed from V and 9 bases from J, the gap between germline ends came to 10 bases. Germline values: CDR1 GTSNPN, CDR2 SVGIG (reference sequence). In DNA, the CDR3 is TGTGCCTGGAGTAGGCCTCCCCAAAAACTGTTTTTT. It specifies CAWSRPPQKLFF.